Below, 27 T cell receptor beta chains from the same sample are listed, as sequenced in a study of patients and donors after allogeneic stem cell transplantation. TCRdb passed the RT-PCR reads through MiXCR, listing each CDR3 protein once. The sample lists a few hundred thousand distinct CDR3 sequences, 35% to 45% occurring once. Sequences were obtained from blood, either unsorted or a sorted T cell fraction (not recorded which). The receptors derive from a human donor who was either an allogeneic HSCT recipient or a stem cell or donor lymphocyte infusion donor (not recorded which). It is not recorded whose cells these are; they may come from a transplant donor.

The genes are TRBV7-9 and TRBJ1-2, with TRBD1 matching 8 bases. Germline CDR1 reads SEHNR; CDR2 reads FQNEAQ (reference sequence). The CDR3 totals 14 residues. V was clipped by 5 bases and J by 4 bases; unmatched bases: 6. In nucleotides, the CDR3 is TGTGCCAGCAGCCTAACCCAGGGGGCCTATGGCTACACCTTC. It translates to CASSLTQGAYGYTF.

The J gene is TRBJ1-2, the V gene TRBV18; D possibly corresponds to TRBD1 (6 bases). With 3 bases removed from V and 2 bases from J, the gap between germline ends came to 10 bases. This CDR3 comprises 14 residues. CDR1 and CDR2 (germline): KGHSH, LQKENI. CDR3 DNA sequence: TGTGCCAGCTCACCCTGGACAGCCAACTATGGCTACACCTTC. Translating it yields CASSPWTANYGYTF.

The V call is TRBV20-1, the J call TRBJ2-5, with D tentatively TRBD2 (6 bases). This CDR3 contains 14 residues. Germline V gives CDR1 DFQATT, CDR2 SNEGSKA (reference sequence). Trimming cost V 3 bases and J 1 base, with 12 bases left between them. CDR3 region: CSASGWEAQETQYF. The CDR3 region has the DNA TGCAGTGCTAGTGGGTGGGAGGCCCAAGAGACCCAGTACTTC.

The V gene is TRBV28, the J gene TRBJ2-4; D is undetermined. Germline V gene sequence: CDR1 MDHEN, CDR2 SYDVKM. This CDR3 has 16 residues. V lost 6 bases and J 2 bases, leaving 17 bases between the germline ends. DNA of the CDR3: TGTGCCAGCAGCTCAGCGCCCCACCACACCAAAAACATTCAGTACTTC. Translating it yields CASSSAPHHTKNIQYF.

A few counts support this clonotype. V gene TRBV11-2 combines with J gene TRBJ2-4; D not certain. From germline, CDR1 is SGHAT and CDR2 FQNNGV. V was shortened by 2 bases and J by 9 bases, with 5 bases between the two germline ends. The length of the CDR3 is 11 residues. The CDR3 coding sequence is TGTGCCAGCAGCTTACCCGGCATTCAGTACTTC. It yields the protein CASSLPGIQYF.

The chain has TRBV20-1 and TRBJ1-4, with a weak D call TRBD1 (5 bases). In germline, CDR1 is DFQATT, CDR2 SNEGSKA (reference sequence). This CDR3 has 14 residues. V lost 3 bases and J lost 5, with 13 bases in between. As DNA, the CDR3 is TGCAGTGCTAGCCCGGGGGTCAGGAATGAAAAACTGTTTTTT. Protein sequence: CSASPGVRNEKLFF.

CDR3: CASSEVRVWSPLHF. DNA of the CDR3: TGTGCCAGCAGTGAGGTCCGGGTTTGGTCACCCCTCCACTTT. The J gene is TRBJ1-6, the V gene TRBV2; no reliable D call. This CDR3 contains 14 residues. Germline V CDR1 and CDR2: SNHLY, FYNNEI. Trimming took 3 bases from V and 10 from J, leaving 13 bases between them.

This clonotype has more than one count but fewer than ten. The chain carries TRBV3-1 and TRBJ1-2; no clear D gene. Deletions cut 6 bases from V and 7 bases from J, with 9 bases between. This CDR3 region has 11 residues. Germline CDR1 and CDR2: LGHDT and YNNKEL (reference sequence). The CDR3 spells CASSRYGGYTF. The DNA for the CDR3 is TGTGCCAGCAGTAGATACGGTGGCTACACCTTC.

The J gene is TRBJ2-2, the V gene TRBV12-3 or TRBV12-4, with 8 bases matching TRBD1. CDR3 length equals 16 residues. V lost 2 bases to trimming and J lost 7 bases; unmatched junction nucleotides: 9. In DNA form, the CDR3 reads TGTGCCAGCAGTTTAAACAGGGGGTCGTATAGCGGGGAGCTGTTTTTT. Its protein is CASSLNRGSYSGELFF.

The J gene is TRBJ2-5, the V gene TRBV15; perhaps D is TRBD1 or TRBD2 (5 bases each). V was trimmed by 5 bases and J by 1 base, leaving 11 bases between them. Germline loops: CDR1 LNHNV, CDR2 YYDKDF (reference sequence). The CDR3 is 14 residues long. CDR3 residues: CATSPRGSQETQYF. CDR3 in DNA: TGTGCCACCAGCCCCCGGGGCAGCCAAGAGACCCAGTACTTC. Supplemented by reference TRBV15 and TRBJ2-5, the full variable domain reads DAMVIQNPRYQVTQFGKPVTLSCSQTLNHNVMYWYQQKSSQAPKLLFHYYDKDFNNEADTPDNFQSRRPNTSFCFLDIRSPGLGDTAMYLCATSPRGSQETQYFGPGTRLLVL.

Points on this clonotype: The junction shows a germline mismatch at one end, possibly a read error. The chain has TRBV6-6 and TRBJ1-1; unclear D gene. Germline values: CDR1 MNHNY, CDR2 SVGAGI (reference sequence). This CDR3 is built from 14 residues. The CDR3 coding sequence is TGTGCCAGCAGTGACTCCGAGGGGAACACTGAAGCTTTCTTT. It translates to CASSDSEGNTEAFF.

This chain connects TRBV15 to TRBJ1-2; no clear D. Deletions cut 1 base from V and 3 bases from J, with 6 bases between. The CDR3 consists of 13 residues. Germline CDR1 LNHNV, CDR2 YYDKDF (reference sequence). This chain's CDR3 is CATSRGPYYGYTF. The CDR3 DNA reads as TGTGCCACCAGCAGAGGACCATACTATGGCTACACCTTC. Full variable domain (remainder filled in from reference TRBV15 and TRBJ1-2): DAMVIQNPRYQVTQFGKPVTLSCSQTLNHNVMYWYQQKSSQAPKLLFHYYDKDFNNEADTPDNFQSRRPNTSFCFLDIRSPGLGDTAMYLCATSRGPYYGYTFGSGTRLTVV.

This clonotype was observed a few times. V usage is TRBV12-3 or TRBV12-4 and J usage is TRBJ1-4; TRBD1 aligns across 7 bases. The CDR3 runs to 14 residues. The ends lost 4 bases at V and 7 bases at J; junction bases unmatched: 6. The chain's CDR3 is CASSSYRGGEKLFF. CDR3 nucleotides: TGTGCCAGCAGTTCCTACAGGGGCGGTGAAAAACTGTTTTTT.

This clonotype occurred a few times. The CDR3, as DNA: TGTGCCAGCACCGTCAGGGACCCCGTTTGGGAGGGCTACACCTTC. Protein: CASTVRDPVWEGYTF. V usage is TRBV12-3 or TRBV12-4 and J usage is TRBJ1-2; a weak D match, TRBD1 (5 bases). This CDR3 contains 15 residues. With 7 bases removed from V and 8 bases from J, the gap between germline ends came to 23 bases.

The rearrangement links TRBV28 to TRBJ2-5, with D unclear. The CDR3 is 13 amino acids. The V gene lost 5 bases and the J gene lost 5 bases, with 12 bases spanning the gap. The germline V gene encodes CDR1 MDHEN and CDR2 SYDVKM. The CDR3 coding sequence is TGTGCCAGCAGTCCCACCTCAAGGGAGACCCAGTACTTC. Encoded protein: CASSPTSRETQYF.

This clonotype was seen a handful of times. The chain carries TRBV12-3 or TRBV12-4 and TRBJ1-1; D is possibly TRBD1 (6 bases). The ends were cut back, 8 bases at V and 4 bases at J, with 17 bases in the middle. CDR3 length: 14 residues. In DNA form, the CDR3 reads TGTGCCAGCCAGAACAGGGAAAGGAGCACTGAAGCTTTCTTT. It yields the protein CASQNRERSTEAFF.

The V gene is TRBV28, the J gene TRBJ1-2, with a weak D call TRBD1 (5 bases). Trimming removed 6 bases at V and 11 bases at J, with 13 bases between. The CDR3 is 11 residues long. The germline V gene has CDR1 MDHEN and CDR2 SYDVKM. The chain's CDR3 is CASSGLGGYTF. The DNA for the CDR3 is TGTGCCAGCAGCGGACTTGGGGGGTACACCTTC.

This clonotype turned up a few times. This sequence joins TRBV21-1 and TRBJ2-1; the table's D gene call, TRBD1, was not cross checked with the DNA. TRBV21-1 constitutes a pseudogene. The CDR3 extends over 14 amino acids. In DNA form, the CDR3 reads TGTGCCAGCAGCCCCCGGGGACTGGCCTATGAGCAGTTCTTC. Amino acids: CASSPRGLAYEQFF.

The gene calls are TRBV4-3 and TRBJ2-7, with 8 positions matching TRBD2. CDR1 and CDR2 (germline): LGHNA, YSLEER. This CDR3 is built from 15 residues. Trimming at V came to 0 bases and at J to 2 bases, leaving 3 bases not matched to a gene. This CDR3 is CASSQEAGVTYEQYF. CDR3 nucleotides: TGCGCCAGCAGCCAAGAAGCGGGGGTCACCTACGAGCAGTACTTC.

This clonotype was seen only a few times. V and J are TRBV28 and TRBJ1-3, with a possible D match to TRBD1 (6 bases). The length of the CDR3 is 17 residues. Germline V gene sequence: CDR1 MDHEN, CDR2 SYDVKM. Trimming stripped 1 base from V and 1 base from J, with 14 bases between. The CDR3 bases are TGTGCCAGCAGTTTATTCGGGGACATTGGTTCTGGAAACACCATATATTTT. Translating gives CASSLFGDIGSGNTIYF.

In this sample, this clonotype turned up a few times. This chain uses TRBV6-2 or TRBV6-3 with TRBJ1-1; no definite D call. The CDR3 loop spans 13 amino acids. Looked up from germline, CDR1 is MNHEY and CDR2 is SVGEGT. V lost 8 bases to trimming and J lost 0 bases, with 10 bases between them. The CDR3 DNA is TGTGCCAGCGTGCGGTCCATGAACACTGAAGCTTTCTTT. Protein: CASVRSMNTEAFF.

The chain employs TRBV20-1 and TRBJ1-2; 9 bases line up with TRBD1. V lost 4 bases, J lost 4 bases, and 4 bases stayed unmatched. The CDR3 extends over 13 amino acids. Germline CDR1 and CDR2: DFQATT and SNEGSKA (reference sequence). Here the CDR3 reads CSATRDRAYGYTF. CDR3 nucleotide sequence: TGCAGTGCTACCCGGGACAGGGCCTATGGCTACACCTTC.

The J gene is TRBJ2-5, the V gene TRBV3-1; TRBD1 aligns across 9 bases. V shed 1 base, J shed 5 bases, and the junction held 8 bases outside the gene matches. This CDR3 spans 16 amino acids. In germline, CDR1 is LGHDT, CDR2 YNNKEL (reference sequence). The CDR3 reads CASSQGSGTGFETQYF. CDR3 nucleotide sequence: TGTGCCAGCAGCCAAGGCTCCGGGACAGGGTTTGAGACCCAGTACTTC.

The chain has TRBV6-2 or TRBV6-3 and TRBJ2-3; 12 nucleotides line up with TRBD2. This CDR3 is built from 18 residues. J lost 5 bases, V lost 0 bases, and 9 bases had no gene match. The V gene's germline CDR1 is MNHEY and CDR2 SVGEGT. The CDR3 bases are TGTGCCAGCAGTTACTCGTCCCTAGCGGGGGGGCCTAAAGATACGCAGTATTTT. Translated: CASSYSSLAGGPKDTQYF.

This clonotype has only a few counts. This chain links TRBV24-1 with TRBJ1-5; D is unresolved. V gave up 4 bases and J gave up 1 base, with 13 bases separating them. CDR1 is KGHDR, CDR2 SFDVKD, per germline. CDR3 size: 16 residues. The CDR3: CATSEANSVSNQPQHF. CDR3 sequence (DNA): TGTGCCACCAGTGAGGCAAACTCAGTGAGCAATCAGCCCCAGCATTTT.

This clonotype has just a few counts. The CDR3 reads CASSLTRERNQPQHF. The CDR3 bases are TGTGCCAGCAGCTTAACCAGGGAGCGTAATCAGCCCCAGCATTTT. The chain combines TRBV7-2 with TRBJ1-5; D may be TRBD1 (5 bases). In germline, CDR1 is SGHTA, CDR2 FQGNSA. The CDR3 length is 15 residues. Between the trimmed V and J ends, which lost 2 bases and 4 bases, there was a span of 12 bases.

The chain combines TRBV7-6 with TRBJ1-1, with D unclear. The CDR3 is 17 residues long. CDR1 is SGHVS, CDR2 FNYEAQ, per germline. V lost 5 bases, J lost 0 bases, and 19 bases lay in between. CDR3 nucleotide sequence: TGTGCCAGCAGCCTCCTAAGGGATTCCGCCTTGAACACTGAAGCTTTCTTT. Translated, it gives CASSLLRDSALNTEAFF. The full variable domain, with the rest looked up from reference TRBV7-6 and TRBJ1-1, is GAGVSQSPRYKVTKRGQDVALRCDPISGHVSLYWYRQALGQGPEFLTYFNYEAQQDKSGLPNDRFSAERPEGSISTLTIQRTEQRDSAMYRCASSLLRDSALNTEAFFGQGTRLTVV.